This T cell receptor (beta chain) emerged from a study of blood T cell repertoires in COVID-19 (dated by TCRdb to between 2020 and 2021). Broadly, across the study: Samples covering the acute and convalescent phases of COVID-19 were provided by collaborators in the United States, Italy and Spain. Samples were obtained from the ongoing ImmuneRACE study (first 160 participants) and from 1,000 to 1,500 subjects provided by 6 global collaborators. The material from the prospective study consisted of cDNA or gDNA derived from T cells, B-cell-depleted T cells, or PBMCs. Subjects who had been exposed to COVID-19, were actively infected with it, or had recovered from it provided the deeply sampled blood TCRbeta repertoires that made up the dataset. The sample metadata nearly always contained a de-identified subject ID, COVID-19 status, age in years and sex. Where available, HLA class I and class II types were taken from metadata supplied by the sample provider and were not determined by assay-based typing. The repertoires were released in a freely available public database intended as a resource for research on the immune response to SARS-CoV-2. Broader findings and caveats from the paper: Clinical and demographic metadata were provided uncurated, with the amount varying by source and participant.

Collaborating institutions collected whole blood in K2EDTA tubes following their own protocols. For TCRbeta analysis, collaborators shipped samples in one of three forms: frozen whole blood, isolated PBMCs, or DNA extracted from either of those sample types. The sample holds a few counts of this clone. This receptor's antigen is unknown. The record has no base qualities; no much larger clone is one base away. A distance of 12 bases separates the germline ends of V and J, which lose 1 base and 2 bases respectively. The CDR3 covers 15 residues, taking in both the cysteine and the phenylalanine. Kept here is only the CDR3 DNA, which spans 45 bases and is read in frame from base 1. CDR1 is given as LGHDT and CDR2 as YNNKEL, both from the germline V gene (reference sequence). TCRbeta CDR3 regions were amplified from genomic DNA using the immunoSEQ Assay, a bias-controlled multiplex PCR. For the original study's pipeline: Within the assay, amplification of reference gene primers was used to estimate how many nucleated cells each sample contained. To quantify the absolute abundance of each unique TCRbeta CDR3 rearrangement, sequence reads were collapsed and filtered. For each sample, productive Simpson clonality was calculated as the square root of Simpson's diversity index over productive rearrangements. TCRdb carries this immuneACCESS record with in-frame sequences only. Its versions omit some clonotypes, under half of them owing to an unresolved V gene in the studies checked, with the rest unexplained. The DNA gave D and trimming, while V, J and clone size come from that table. The sample includes 150,000 to 200,000 clones, with more than 75% observed a single time. About 4.5% of the sample lies in the top ten.

Sequencing input: peripheral blood. This clonotype was sampled from a human donor in a cohort sampled during active COVID-19. Rearrangement joined TRBV3-1 (or the pseudogene TRBV3-2) to TRBJ2-7, and perhaps TRBD2 as D gene, on 6 matching bases. The sequenced DNA is TGTGCCAGCAGCCAAGGCGGGGCCGGGACCTACGAGCAGTACTTC. This codes for CASSQGGAGTYEQYF.